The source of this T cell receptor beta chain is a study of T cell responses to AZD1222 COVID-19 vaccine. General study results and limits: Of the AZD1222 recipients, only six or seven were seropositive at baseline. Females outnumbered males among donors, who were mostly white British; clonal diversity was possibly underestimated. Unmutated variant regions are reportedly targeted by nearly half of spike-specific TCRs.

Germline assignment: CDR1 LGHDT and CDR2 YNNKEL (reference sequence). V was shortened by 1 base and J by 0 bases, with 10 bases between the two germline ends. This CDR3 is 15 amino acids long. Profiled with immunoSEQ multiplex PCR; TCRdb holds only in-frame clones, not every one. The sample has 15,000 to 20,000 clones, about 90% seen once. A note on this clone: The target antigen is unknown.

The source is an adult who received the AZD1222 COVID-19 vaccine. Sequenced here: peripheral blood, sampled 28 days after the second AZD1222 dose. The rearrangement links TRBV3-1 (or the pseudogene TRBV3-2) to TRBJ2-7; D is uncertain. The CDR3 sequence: CASSQVPDSSYEQYF. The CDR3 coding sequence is TGTGCCAGCAGCCAAGTCCCGGATAGCTCCTACGAGCAGTACTTC.